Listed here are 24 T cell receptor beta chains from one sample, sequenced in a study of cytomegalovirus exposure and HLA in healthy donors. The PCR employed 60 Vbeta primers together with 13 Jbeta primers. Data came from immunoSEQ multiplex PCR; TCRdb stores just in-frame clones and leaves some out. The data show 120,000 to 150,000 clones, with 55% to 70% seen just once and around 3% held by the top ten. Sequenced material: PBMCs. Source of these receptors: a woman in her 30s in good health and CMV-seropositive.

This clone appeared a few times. CDR3 nucleotides: TGTGCCAGCACGGGGAACACTGAAGCTTTCTTT. It is translated as CASTGNTEAFF. The rearrangement links TRBV2 to TRBJ1-1; D uncertain. V lost 7 bases and J 1 base, leaving 4 bases between the germline ends. CDR1 and CDR2 from the germline V gene are SNHLY and FYNNEI. CDR3 length: 11 amino acids. The full variable domain, rest sourced from reference TRBV2 and TRBJ1-1, is EPEVTQTPSHQVTQMGQEVILRCVPISNHLYFYWYRQILGQKVEFLVSFYNNEISEKSEIFDDQFSVERPDGSNFTLKIRSTKLEDSAMYFCASTGNTEAFFGQGTRLTVV.

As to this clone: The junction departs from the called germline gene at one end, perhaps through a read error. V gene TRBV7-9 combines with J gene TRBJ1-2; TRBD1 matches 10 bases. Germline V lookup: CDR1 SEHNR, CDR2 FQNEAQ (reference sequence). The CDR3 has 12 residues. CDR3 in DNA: TGTGCCAGCAGCTTCGAAGGACAGGGGGTCCTCTTC. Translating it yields CASSFEGQGVLF. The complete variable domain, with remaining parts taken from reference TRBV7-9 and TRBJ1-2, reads DTGVSQNPRHKITKRGQNVTFRCDPISEHNRLYWYRQTLGQGPEFLTYFQNEAQLEKSRLLSDRFSAERPKGSFSTLEIQRTEQGDSAMYLCASSFEGQGVLFGSGTRLTVV.

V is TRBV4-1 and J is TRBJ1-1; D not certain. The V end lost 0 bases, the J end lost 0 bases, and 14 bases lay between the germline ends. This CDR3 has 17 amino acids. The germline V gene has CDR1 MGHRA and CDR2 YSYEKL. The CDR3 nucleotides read TGCGCCAGCAGCCAAGATTGGTCCCAGTTCATGAACACTGAAGCTTTCTTT. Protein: CASSQDWSQFMNTEAFF.

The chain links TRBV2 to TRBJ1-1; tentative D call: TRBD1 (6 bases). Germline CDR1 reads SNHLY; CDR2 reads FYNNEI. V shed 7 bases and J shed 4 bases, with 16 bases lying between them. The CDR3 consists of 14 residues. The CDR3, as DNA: TGTGCCAGCACTATACAGGGACGGGCCACTGAAGCTTTCTTT. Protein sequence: CASTIQGRATEAFF.

CDR3 sequence: CASRDQGNTEAFF. CDR3 sequence (DNA): TGTGCCAGCAGGGATCAGGGGAACACTGAAGCTTTCTTT. This chain uses TRBV7-9 with TRBJ1-1, with a tentative D call TRBD1 (5 bases). Germline CDR1 SEHNR, CDR2 FQNEAQ (reference sequence). The CDR3 consists of 13 residues. Trimming stripped 6 bases from V and 1 base from J, with 9 bases between.

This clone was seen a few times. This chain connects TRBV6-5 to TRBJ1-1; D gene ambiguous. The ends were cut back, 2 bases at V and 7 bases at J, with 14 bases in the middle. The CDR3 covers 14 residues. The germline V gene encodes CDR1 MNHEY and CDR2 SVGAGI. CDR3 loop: CASSYGGLKNEAFF. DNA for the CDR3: TGTGCCAGCAGTTACGGCGGTCTTAAGAATGAAGCTTTCTTT.

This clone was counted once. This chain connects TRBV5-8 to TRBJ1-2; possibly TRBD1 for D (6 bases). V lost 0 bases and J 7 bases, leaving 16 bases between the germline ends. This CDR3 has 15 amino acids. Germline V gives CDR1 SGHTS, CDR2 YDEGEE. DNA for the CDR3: TGTGCCAGCAGCTTGGGTCAGGGGCATAGGGCTGGCTACACCTTC. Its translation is CASSLGQGHRAGYTF.

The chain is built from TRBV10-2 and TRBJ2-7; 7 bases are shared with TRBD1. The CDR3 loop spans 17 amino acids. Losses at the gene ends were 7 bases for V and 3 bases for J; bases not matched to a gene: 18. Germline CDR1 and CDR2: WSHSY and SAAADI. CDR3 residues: CASISTPRQGGGYEQYF. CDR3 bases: TGCGCCAGCATTTCTACACCGCGACAGGGTGGTGGCTACGAGCAGTACTTC.

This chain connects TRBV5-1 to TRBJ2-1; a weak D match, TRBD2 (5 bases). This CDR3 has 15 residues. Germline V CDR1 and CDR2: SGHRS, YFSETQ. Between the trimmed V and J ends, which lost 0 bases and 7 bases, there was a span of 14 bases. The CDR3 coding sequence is TGCGCCAGCAGCTTGGGGTCAGTTGGAGGTAATGAGCAGTTCTTC. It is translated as CASSLGSVGGNEQFF.

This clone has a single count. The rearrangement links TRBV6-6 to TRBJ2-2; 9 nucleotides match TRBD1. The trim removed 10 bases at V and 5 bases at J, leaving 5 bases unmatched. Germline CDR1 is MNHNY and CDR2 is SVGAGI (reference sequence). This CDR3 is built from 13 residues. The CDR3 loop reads CATQTGGTGELFF. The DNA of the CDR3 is TGTGCCACCCAGACAGGGGGTACCGGGGAGCTGTTTTTT.

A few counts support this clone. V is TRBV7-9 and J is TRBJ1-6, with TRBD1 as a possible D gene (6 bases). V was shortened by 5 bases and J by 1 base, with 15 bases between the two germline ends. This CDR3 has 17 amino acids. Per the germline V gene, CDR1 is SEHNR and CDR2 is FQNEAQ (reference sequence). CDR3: CASSLGGGGSYNSPLHF. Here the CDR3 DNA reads TGTGCCAGCAGCCTCGGAGGGGGGGGTTCCTATAATTCACCCCTCCACTTT.

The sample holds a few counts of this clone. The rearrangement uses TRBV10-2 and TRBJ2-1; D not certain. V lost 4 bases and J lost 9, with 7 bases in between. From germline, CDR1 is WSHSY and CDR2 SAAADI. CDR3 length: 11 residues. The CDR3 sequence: CASSALLEQFF. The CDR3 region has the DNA TGCGCCAGCAGTGCCCTCCTTGAGCAGTTCTTC.

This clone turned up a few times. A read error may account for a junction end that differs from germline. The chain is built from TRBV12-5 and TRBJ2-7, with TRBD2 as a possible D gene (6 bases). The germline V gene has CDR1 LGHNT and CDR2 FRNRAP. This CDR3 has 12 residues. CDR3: CASGLRGDGEDF. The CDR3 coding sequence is TGTGCTAGTGGTTTGCGCGGGGACGGGGAAGACTTC.

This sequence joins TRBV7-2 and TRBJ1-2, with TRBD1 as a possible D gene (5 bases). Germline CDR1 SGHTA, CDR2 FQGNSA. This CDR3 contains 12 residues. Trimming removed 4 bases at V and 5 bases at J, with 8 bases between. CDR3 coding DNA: TGTGCCAGCAGCTGGGGGGGGTATGGCTACACCTTC. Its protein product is CASSWGGYGYTF.

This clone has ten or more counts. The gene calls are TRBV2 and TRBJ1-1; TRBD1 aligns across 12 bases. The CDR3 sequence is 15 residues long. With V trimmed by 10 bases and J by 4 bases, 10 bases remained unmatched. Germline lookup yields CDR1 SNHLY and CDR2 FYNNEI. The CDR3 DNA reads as TGTGCCACCGGGGACAGGGGGCTTGAAAGCACTGAAGCTTTCTTT. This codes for CATGDRGLESTEAFF.

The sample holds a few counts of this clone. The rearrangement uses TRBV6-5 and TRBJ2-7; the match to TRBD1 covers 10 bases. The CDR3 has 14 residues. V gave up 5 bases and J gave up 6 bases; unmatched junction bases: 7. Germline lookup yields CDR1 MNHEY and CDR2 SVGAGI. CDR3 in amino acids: CASSGPGTGAEQYF. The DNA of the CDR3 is TGTGCCAGCAGTGGGCCCGGGACAGGGGCCGAGCAGTACTTC.

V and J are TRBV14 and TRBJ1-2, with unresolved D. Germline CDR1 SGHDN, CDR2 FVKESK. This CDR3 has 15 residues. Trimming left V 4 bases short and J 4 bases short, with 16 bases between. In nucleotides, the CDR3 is TGTGCCAGCAGCCCCTACTCGGCGGGGAGCTATGGCTACACCTTC. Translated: CASSPYSAGSYGYTF. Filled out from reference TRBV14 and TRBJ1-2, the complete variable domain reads EAGVTQFPSHSVIEKGQTVTLRCDPISGHDNLYWYRRVMGKEIKFLLHFVKESKQDESGMPNNRFLAERTGGTYSTLKVQPAELEDSGVYFCASSPYSAGSYGYTFGSGTRLTVV.

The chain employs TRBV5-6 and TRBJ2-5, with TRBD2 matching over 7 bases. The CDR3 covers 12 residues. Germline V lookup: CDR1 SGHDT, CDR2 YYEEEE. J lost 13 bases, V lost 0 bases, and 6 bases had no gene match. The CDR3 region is CASSLAVTSSYF. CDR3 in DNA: TGTGCCAGCAGCTTGGCGGTGACTAGCTCGTACTTC.

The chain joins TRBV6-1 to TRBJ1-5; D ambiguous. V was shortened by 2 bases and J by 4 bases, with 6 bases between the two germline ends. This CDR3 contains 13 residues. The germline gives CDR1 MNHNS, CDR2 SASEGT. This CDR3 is CASSENRNQPQHF. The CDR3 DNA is TGTGCCAGCAGTGAAAATCGGAATCAGCCCCAGCATTTT.

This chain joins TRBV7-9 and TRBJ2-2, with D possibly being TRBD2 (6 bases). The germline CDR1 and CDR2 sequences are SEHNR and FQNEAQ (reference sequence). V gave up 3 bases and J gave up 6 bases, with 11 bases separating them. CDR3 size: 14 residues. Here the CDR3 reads CASSFGGLSGELFF. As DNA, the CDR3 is TGTGCCAGCAGCTTTGGGGGACTCTCCGGGGAGCTGTTTTTT.

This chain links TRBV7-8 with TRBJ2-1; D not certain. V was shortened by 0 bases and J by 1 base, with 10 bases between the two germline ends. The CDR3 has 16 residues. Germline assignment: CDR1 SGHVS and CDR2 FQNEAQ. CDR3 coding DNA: TGTGCCAGCAGCTTAGCGTGGTGGCAGTCCTACAATGAGCAGTTCTTC. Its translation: CASSLAWWQSYNEQFF.

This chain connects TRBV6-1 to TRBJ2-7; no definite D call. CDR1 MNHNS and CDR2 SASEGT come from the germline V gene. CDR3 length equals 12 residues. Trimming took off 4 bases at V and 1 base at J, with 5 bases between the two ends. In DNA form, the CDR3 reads TGTGCCAGCAGTGTCTTTTCCTACGAGCAGTACTTC. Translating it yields CASSVFSYEQYF.

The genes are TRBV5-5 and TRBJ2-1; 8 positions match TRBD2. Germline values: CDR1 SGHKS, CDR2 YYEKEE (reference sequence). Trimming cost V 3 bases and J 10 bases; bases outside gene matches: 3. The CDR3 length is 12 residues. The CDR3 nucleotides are TGTGCCAGCAGCTCCGCGGGGGGAGAGCAGTTCTTC. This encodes CASSSAGGEQFF.

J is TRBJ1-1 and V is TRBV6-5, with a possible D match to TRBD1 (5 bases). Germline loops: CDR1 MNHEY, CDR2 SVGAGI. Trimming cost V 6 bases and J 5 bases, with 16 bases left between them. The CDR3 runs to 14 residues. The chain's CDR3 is CASSTFGGRTEAFF. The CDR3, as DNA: TGTGCCAGCAGCACTTTCGGGGGACGAACTGAAGCTTTCTTT.